Shown below are 8 T cell receptor beta chains from a single sample sequenced in a study of shared clonotypes between healthy human individuals. The table came from immunoSEQ multiplex PCR; TCRdb's copy has only in-frame clones and leaves some out. The sample has around 580,000 clones, 95% to 98% seen once. Cells designated naive CD8 were CD45RO-negative and were positively selected for CCR7, with terminally differentiated effector memory CD45RA+ cells excluded. Sequencing used naive CD8+ T cells sorted from blood. The source of these receptors is a man aged 30 to 45 in good health.

The rearrangement links TRBV2 to TRBJ1-5; D is unclear. CDR3 length: 14 amino acids. V lost 3 bases and J lost 3, with 9 bases in between. Germline CDR1 and CDR2: SNHLY and FYNNEI. Here the CDR3 reads CASSDGRVNQPQHF. CDR3 bases: TGTGCCAGCAGTGATGGCCGCGTCAATCAGCCCCAGCATTTT.

The gene calls are TRBV7-2 and TRBJ2-3, with a possible D match to TRBD2 (5 bases). The V and J ends lost 6 bases and 2 bases respectively, with 15 bases between them. CDR1 is SGHTA and CDR2 is FQGNSA in the germline V gene. This CDR3 spans 15 amino acids. Here the CDR3 DNA reads TGTGCCAGCAGGAGAGGCGGGTCCTACACAGATACGCAGTATTTT. Encoded protein: CASRRGGSYTDTQYF.

This rearrangement joins TRBV19 to TRBJ2-3; D remains unclear. The CDR3 totals 14 residues. The germline gives CDR1 LNHDA, CDR2 SQIVND (reference sequence). V was cut by 7 bases and J by 2 bases, with 13 bases left in between. This CDR3 reads CASKGTVITDTQYF. CDR3 DNA sequence: TGTGCCAGTAAGGGTACTGTTATCACAGATACGCAGTATTTT.

The CDR3 nucleotides read TGTGCCAGCAGTTACGGTCTGGGGCAGCCCCAGCATTTT. This sequence encodes CASSYGLGQPQHF. V gene TRBV6-5 combines with J gene TRBJ1-5; D gene uncertain. The germline V and J ends were trimmed by 2 bases and 7 bases, with 9 bases remaining between them. Germline CDR1 reads MNHEY; CDR2 reads SVGAGI. There are 13 residues in the CDR3.

DNA of the CDR3: TGTGCCAGCAGCTCAGAAGCGGGAGTTAACACCGGGGAGCTGTTTTTT. This gives the protein CASSSEAGVNTGELFF. V usage is TRBV13 and J usage is TRBJ2-2; 8 bases line up with TRBD2. The CDR3 runs to 16 residues. J gave up 2 bases and V 4 bases, and 6 bases lay outside the gene matches. Germline-derived CDR1 and CDR2 are PRHDT and FYEKMQ (reference sequence).

The chain recombines TRBV27 with TRBJ2-7, with D tentatively TRBD2 (6 bases). Germline V gene sequence: CDR1 MNHEY, CDR2 SMNVEV (reference sequence). With 4 bases removed from V and 5 bases from J, the gap between germline ends came to 15 bases. The CDR3 contains 14 residues. CDR3: CASSSLGSPHEQYF. The DNA of the CDR3 is TGTGCCAGCAGTTCTCTCGGGAGTCCCCACGAGCAGTACTTC.

The chain recombines TRBV2 with TRBJ2-7; D call uncertain. CDR1 SNHLY and CDR2 FYNNEI come from the germline V gene. V was pared by 7 bases and J by 9 bases, with 19 bases between. The CDR3 is made up of 13 amino acids. The CDR3 here is CASNAGLLSGQYF. CDR3 in DNA: TGTGCCAGCAATGCAGGTTTACTTTCTGGGCAGTACTTC.

V and J are TRBV7-9 and TRBJ2-7; no clear D gene. Germline CDR1 SEHNR, CDR2 FQNEAQ (reference sequence). The CDR3 sequence is 13 residues long. Trimming removed 5 bases at V and 7 bases at J, with 15 bases between. CDR3 bases: TGTGCCAGCAGCACTGCGACGGAATGGGAGCAGTACTTC. Translating it yields CASSTATEWEQYF.